These 21 T cell receptor beta chains originate from one sample sequenced in a study of blood T cell repertoires in COVID-19. TCRdb's table, derived via immunoSEQ multiplex PCR, lists solely in-frame clones and lacks some. This table has around 140,000 clones, approximately 88% appearing once. Specimen: peripheral blood. These TCRs come from a man aged 60 to 75 with acute or convalescent COVID-19.

The rearrangement joins TRBV12-5 to TRBJ2-1; 7 bases are shared with TRBD1. This CDR3 is built from 16 residues. Germline-derived CDR1 and CDR2 are LGHNT and FRNRAP. V lost 5 bases to trimming and J lost 2 bases; unmatched junction nucleotides: 9. The CDR3 DNA follows: TGTGCTAGTGGTGCTCGACAGGGAATCACCTACAATGAGCAGTTCTTC. Translation gives CASGARQGITYNEQFF.

V is TRBV5-1 and J is TRBJ1-1; tentative D call: TRBD1 (5 bases). CDR3 length: 13 residues. Deletions cut 4 bases from V and 5 bases from J, with 12 bases between. Germline V gene data show CDR1 as SGHRS and CDR2 as YFSETQ. CDR3 loop: CASSPQGGTEAFF. The CDR3 bases are TGCGCCAGCAGCCCCCAGGGAGGGACTGAAGCTTTCTTT.

The rearrangement uses TRBV19 and TRBJ1-1; tentative D call: TRBD1 (5 bases). V was cut by 3 bases and J by 4 bases, with 12 bases left in between. Germline V lookup: CDR1 LNHDA, CDR2 SQIVND (reference sequence). The CDR3 has 14 amino acids. Here the CDR3 DNA reads TGTGCCAGTAGTATCCCAAGCGGGGCCACTGAAGCTTTCTTT. Its protein product is CASSIPSGATEAFF.

This chain uses TRBV5-4 with TRBJ1-4; D is uncertain. CDR1 is SGHNT, CDR2 YYREEE, per germline (reference sequence). The CDR3 loop spans 13 amino acids. The V and J ends lost 1 base and 8 bases respectively, with 9 bases between them. The CDR3 reads CASSLNTAEKLFF. CDR3 nucleotide sequence: TGTGCCAGCAGCTTGAACACAGCAGAAAAACTGTTTTTT. The complete variable domain, with remaining parts taken from reference TRBV5-4 and TRBJ1-4, reads ETGVTQSPTHLIKTRGQQVTLRCSSQSGHNTVSWYQQALGQGPQFIFQYYREEENGRGNFPPRFSGLQFPNYSSELNVNALELDDSALYLCASSLNTAEKLFFGSGTQLSVL.

This clone was recorded only once. J is TRBJ2-2 and V is TRBV14; 8 bases are a match to TRBD2. The V gene's germline CDR1 is SGHDN and CDR2 FVKESK. Unmatched junction bases numbered 5, after V lost 1 base and J lost 7 bases. The CDR3 loop spans 15 amino acids. The DNA for the CDR3 is TGTGCCAGCAGCCAAGCTGGGACTAGAGTCGGGGAGCTGTTTTTT. Encoded protein: CASSQAGTRVGELFF.

The CDR3 DNA reads TGCGCCAGCACCGAAGACACTCAAGAGACCCAGTACTTC. This sequence encodes CASTEDTQETQYF. The chain joins TRBV10-2 to TRBJ2-5, with unresolved D. With 7 bases removed from V and 2 bases from J, the gap between germline ends came to 11 bases. CDR1 and CDR2 (germline): WSHSY, SAAADI. The CDR3 runs to 13 residues.

V gene TRBV10-3 combines with J gene TRBJ1-2, with D perhaps TRBD1 (6 bases). The CDR3 totals 13 residues. V was cut by 6 bases and J by 2 bases, with 10 bases left in between. CDR1 and CDR2 (germline): ENHRY, SYGVKD. CDR3 DNA: TGTGCCATCAGGCCTACAGGGAACTATGGCTACACCTTC. This encodes CAIRPTGNYGYTF.

This clone was recorded only once. The J gene is TRBJ2-3, the V gene TRBV19; TRBD1 agrees at 8 bases. Germline trimming cut 5 bases from V and 3 bases from J; bases unmatched to any gene: 7. CDR1 is LNHDA, CDR2 SQIVND, per germline (reference sequence). The CDR3 is made up of 15 amino acids. The CDR3 loop is CASSLRTGRTDTQYF. The CDR3 bases are TGTGCCAGTAGTCTAAGGACAGGGCGGACAGATACGCAGTATTTT.

The chain carries TRBV4-1 and TRBJ1-3, with D possibly being TRBD1 (6 bases). Trimming shortened V by 1 base and J by 0 bases, and 16 bases separated the two germline ends. The length of the CDR3 is 18 residues. Per germline, CDR1 MGHRA and CDR2 YSYEKL. The CDR3 DNA sequence: TGCGCCAGCAGCCAAGTCCGGGAGGGGGTAGGCTCTGGAAACACCATATATTTT. Its translation: CASSQVREGVGSGNTIYF.

The V and J genes are TRBV6-1 and TRBJ1-5, with 8 bases fitting TRBD1. Looked up from germline, CDR1 is MNHNS and CDR2 is SASEGT. This CDR3 is built from 15 residues. With 1 base clipped from V and 5 bases from J, the junction kept 4 bases outside the gene matches. The CDR3 reads CASSEDRGNYQPQHF. The CDR3 nucleotides are TGTGCCAGCAGTGAAGACAGGGGGAATTATCAGCCCCAGCATTTT.

The CDR3 reads CAWSGRTDLYGYTF. CDR3 DNA: TGTGCCTGGAGTGGAAGGACAGACCTCTATGGCTACACCTTC. The chain joins TRBV30 to TRBJ1-2, with D possibly matching TRBD1 (6 bases). V lost 1 base, J lost 4 bases, and 13 bases lay in between. CDR3 length equals 14 residues. Germline CDR1 GTSNPN, CDR2 SVGIG (reference sequence).

V is TRBV30 and J is TRBJ2-7, with TRBD1 matching 8 bases. The CDR3 consists of 14 residues. Unmatched junction bases numbered 4, after V lost 0 bases and J lost 3 bases. Germline V gene lookup returns CDR1 GTSNPN and CDR2 SVGIG (reference sequence). The CDR3, as DNA: TGTGCCTGGAGTGTCGGACAGGGTAACTACGAGCAGTACTTC. Translating gives CAWSVGQGNYEQYF. Filled out from reference TRBV30 and TRBJ2-7, the complete variable domain reads SQTIHQWPATLVQPVGSPLSLECTVEGTSNPNLYWYRQAAGRGLQLLFYSVGIGQISSEVPQNLSASRPQDRQFILSSKKLLLSDSGFYLCAWSVGQGNYEQYFGPGTRLTVT.

This clone was detected once. The V call is TRBV9, the J call TRBJ2-2; possibly TRBD2 for D (6 bases). V was cut by 0 bases and J by 5 bases, with 17 bases left in between. Germline values: CDR1 SGDLS, CDR2 YYNGEE. The CDR3 runs to 17 residues. The CDR3: CASSVATGRAGTGELFF. The CDR3 region has the DNA TGTGCCAGCAGCGTAGCTACTGGGCGGGCGGGGACCGGGGAGCTGTTTTTT.

J is TRBJ1-4 and V is TRBV10-1; D possibly corresponds to TRBD1 (5 bases). This CDR3 is 14 amino acids long. Per germline, CDR1 WNHNN and CDR2 SYGVQD (reference sequence). Trimming shortened V by 4 bases and J by 0 bases, and 6 bases separated the two germline ends. The CDR3 coding sequence is TGCGCCAGCAGTGTGACAGCAACTAATGAAAAACTGTTTTTT. Translated, it gives CASSVTATNEKLFF.

The CDR3 DNA is TGTGCCAGCAGCCGAGCGGAAACCTACGAGCAGTACTTC. As protein: CASSRAETYEQYF. The chain joins TRBV3-1 (or the pseudogene TRBV3-2) to TRBJ2-7, with a tentative D call TRBD2 (5 bases). The germline V gene encodes CDR1 LGHDT and CDR2 YNNKEL (reference sequence). V was pared by 4 bases and J by 2 bases, with 9 bases between. The CDR3 runs to 13 residues.

This chain connects TRBV10-3 to TRBJ2-2; TRBD2 agrees at 12 bases. V was pared by 4 bases and J by 8 bases, with 5 bases of the junction left unmatched. The CDR3 is made up of 15 amino acids. The V gene's germline CDR1 is ENHRY and CDR2 SYGVKD. In nucleotides, the CDR3 is TGTGCCATCAGTGCCTCCGGGACTAGCGGGGGGGAGCTGTTTTTT. Amino acids: CAISASGTSGGELFF.

This clone showed up just once. This chain uses TRBV6-5 with TRBJ1-5, with 7 bases matching TRBD1. The ends lost 6 bases at V and 0 bases at J; junction bases unmatched: 5. This CDR3 is 15 amino acids long. The germline gives CDR1 MNHEY, CDR2 SVGAGI. Here the CDR3 reads CASREDRISNQPQHF. For the CDR3, the DNA is TGTGCCAGCAGGGAGGACAGGATTAGCAATCAGCCCCAGCATTTT.

V usage is TRBV5-1 and J usage is TRBJ2-5, with 12 nucleotides matching TRBD2. The CDR3 has 16 amino acids. Germline assignment: CDR1 SGHRS and CDR2 YFSETQ. The ends lost 2 bases at V and 5 bases at J; junction bases unmatched: 7. The DNA of the CDR3 is TGCGCCAGCAGCTTACCTAGCGGGGGGGCCCGGGAGACCCAGTACTTC. Protein: CASSLPSGGARETQYF.

V and J are TRBV28 and TRBJ2-1; no reliable D call. Trimming left V 3 bases short and J 6 bases short, with 6 bases between. Per germline, CDR1 MDHEN and CDR2 SYDVKM. The CDR3 consists of 12 residues. CDR3 sequence (DNA): TGTGCCAGCAGTTTGCGAGGCAATGAGCAGTTCTTC. Amino acid sequence: CASSLRGNEQFF.

V and J are TRBV6-6 and TRBJ1-5; 10 nucleotides line up with TRBD1. The CDR3 consists of 17 residues. Germline V gene data show CDR1 as MNHNY and CDR2 as SVGAGI (reference sequence). V shed 6 bases and J 2 bases; nucleotides not matched to a gene: 10. CDR3 DNA: TGTGCCAGCAGGCGACAGGGGGCGGCTTGGGGCAATCAGCCCCAGCATTTT. This translates into CASRRQGAAWGNQPQHF.

The genes are TRBV5-1 and TRBJ2-2, with TRBD1 identical over 8 bases. This CDR3 has 15 residues. The germline V gene encodes CDR1 SGHRS and CDR2 YFSETQ. Trimming cost V 8 bases and J 2 bases; bases outside gene matches: 8. The CDR3 nucleotides are TGCGCCAGTACCACCGACAGGGGAAACACCGGGGAGCTGTTTTTT. Translated, it gives CASTTDRGNTGELFF.